This TCR beta chain comes out of a study of T cell repertoires in cytomegalovirus infection. About this clonotype: Its target is unknown.

Each CDR3 protein is one row after TCRdb ran MiXCR on the reads. The sample has about 920,000 distinct CDR3 sequences, around 30% seen once. The CDR3 loop spans 14 amino acids. V was trimmed by 5 bases and J by 2 bases, leaving 11 bases between them. Germline CDR1 is MNHEY and CDR2 is SMNVEV (reference sequence). The receptor was derived from a human donor in good health (CMV status not recorded). Some clones in this sample may be carry-over from other donors' samples. The chain joins TRBV27 to TRBJ2-3, with D unresolved. Sequencing was performed on cultured CD8+ T cells from PBMCs, taken from culture after CMV antigen stimulation. The CDR3 sequence is CASSGWETTDTQYF. CDR3 DNA sequence: TGTGCCAGCAGTGGGTGGGAAACCACAGATACGCAGTATTTT.